Each of the 7 T cell receptor beta chains below was sequenced from the same sample in a study of sequential checkpoint blockade in melanoma. This sample's treatment: randomized to nivolumab then ipilimumab (arm A) or the reverse (arm B). The protocol was immunoSEQ multiplex PCR, while the TCRdb copy is restricted to in-frame clones and leaves out a portion. The data hold some 2,700 clones, with under 25% observed a single time. The sequencing used tumor tissue (inferred from file names), collected from a patient given nivolumab and ipilimumab in sequence. The origin of the receptors is a human donor with melanoma.

There are a few counts of this clone. The J gene is TRBJ2-3, the V gene TRBV9, with unresolved D. The ends were cut back, 3 bases at V and 4 bases at J, with 12 bases in the middle. Germline V CDR1 and CDR2: SGDLS, YYNGEE. There are 14 residues in the CDR3. CDR3 bases: TGTGCCAGCAGCGACTCCGACCTGGCAGATACGCAGTATTTT. Encoded protein: CASSDSDLADTQYF.

This clone is medium-sized in the sample. The chain joins TRBV11-3 to TRBJ1-1; no clear D gene. Germline CDR1 SGHNT, CDR2 YENEEA. Trimming left V 6 bases short and J 1 base short, with 12 bases between. This CDR3 is 14 amino acids long. CDR3 DNA sequence: TGTGCCAGCAGATCGTGGGAAACGAACACTGAAGCTTTCTTT. It translates to CASRSWETNTEAFF.

The J gene is TRBJ1-1, the V gene TRBV10-2, with D maybe TRBD1 (5 bases). CDR3 length equals 14 residues. Germline CDR1 and CDR2: WSHSY and SAAADI. The V end was cut by 7 bases, the J end by 1 base, with 13 bases between. CDR3 sequence: CASKSGFRNTEAFF. The CDR3 DNA sequence: TGCGCCAGCAAGTCAGGGTTCCGGAACACTGAAGCTTTCTTT.

The chain has TRBV5-1 and TRBJ2-1; 10 positions agree with TRBD2. The CDR3 extends over 15 amino acids. V shed 2 bases and J 9 bases; nucleotides not matched to a gene: 8. Germline loops: CDR1 SGHRS, CDR2 YFSETQ. CDR3 loop: CASSLRAGGQAEQFF. The CDR3 nucleotides are TGCGCCAGCAGCTTACGAGCGGGAGGGCAAGCTGAGCAGTTCTTC.

V usage is TRBV5-1 and J usage is TRBJ2-2; TRBD1 aligns across 8 bases. The CDR3 sequence is 16 residues long. After removal of 4 bases from V and 2 bases from J, the junction contained 7 bases not matched to a gene. Looked up from germline, CDR1 is SGHRS and CDR2 is YFSETQ. CDR3 DNA sequence: TGCGCCAGCAGCCTGGGGACAGGTACAAACACCGGGGAGCTGTTTTTT. Translation: CASSLGTGTNTGELFF.

This clone has more than one count but fewer than ten. The chain combines TRBV11-3 with TRBJ2-1; the match to TRBD2 covers 7 bases. The J segment lost 0 bases and the V segment lost 5 bases, leaving 7 bases of the junction unmatched. The CDR3 sequence is 16 residues long. The germline gives CDR1 SGHNT, CDR2 YENEEA. DNA of the CDR3: TGTGCCAGCAGCCGTTGGGGGGGTAGCTCCTACAATGAGCAGTTCTTC. Translation: CASSRWGGSSYNEQFF.

This clone was counted between two and nine times. V is TRBV4-1 and J is TRBJ1-5; D unresolved. The CDR3 is 16 amino acids. Germline V CDR1 and CDR2: MGHRA, YSYEKL. V gave up 4 bases and J gave up 1 base, with 14 bases separating them. In nucleotides, the CDR3 is TGCGCCAGCAGCCCCACCAGGACCCCAAGCAATCAGCCCCAGCATTTT. Amino acids: CASSPTRTPSNQPQHF.